What follows describes a single T cell receptor beta chain. The target antigen is unknown. Generation of TCR beta libraries employed quantitative 5'-RACE incorporating molecular barcodes. TCRdb called the 5' RACE reads again in MiXCR, with one record for every CDR3 protein. The table shows some 130,000 distinct CDR3 sequences, with 7.3% occurring only once. V was clipped by 0 bases and J by 1 base, with 17 bases between them. This CDR3 is 18 amino acids long. The data were taken from a study of CD8 T cells in ankylosing spondylitis. Overall study findings and caveats: Reportedly, matched ankylosing spondylitis synovial fluid was significantly enriched for disease-linked clones.

The sequencing sample was made of blood, either unsorted or a sorted T cell fraction (not recorded which). The gene calls are TRBV23-1 and TRBJ2-3; perhaps D is TRBD1 or TRBD2 (5 bases each). TRBV23-1 is classed as an ORF, of uncertain function. The sequence was obtained from a female donor with ankylosing spondylitis or in good health (not recorded which). This CDR3 is CASSQSPGPPMGTDTQYF. The CDR3 DNA reads as TGCGCCAGCAGTCAATCCCCGGGACCACCGATGGGCACAGATACGCAGTATTTT.